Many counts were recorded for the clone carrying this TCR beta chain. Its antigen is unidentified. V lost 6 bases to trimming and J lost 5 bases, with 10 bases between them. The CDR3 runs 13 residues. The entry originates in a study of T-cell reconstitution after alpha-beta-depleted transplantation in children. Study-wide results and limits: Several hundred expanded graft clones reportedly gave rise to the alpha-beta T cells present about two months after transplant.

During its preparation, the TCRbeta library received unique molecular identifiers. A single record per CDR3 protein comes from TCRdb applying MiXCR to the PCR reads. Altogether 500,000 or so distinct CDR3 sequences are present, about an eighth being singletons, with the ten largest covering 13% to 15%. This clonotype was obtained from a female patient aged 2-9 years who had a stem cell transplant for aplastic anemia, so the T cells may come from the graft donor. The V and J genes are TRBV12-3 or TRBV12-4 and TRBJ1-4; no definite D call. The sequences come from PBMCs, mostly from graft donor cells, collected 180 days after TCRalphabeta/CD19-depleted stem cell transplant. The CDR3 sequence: CASSLVLNEKLFF. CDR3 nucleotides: TGTGCCAGCAGCCTAGTCCTCAATGAAAAACTGTTTTTT.